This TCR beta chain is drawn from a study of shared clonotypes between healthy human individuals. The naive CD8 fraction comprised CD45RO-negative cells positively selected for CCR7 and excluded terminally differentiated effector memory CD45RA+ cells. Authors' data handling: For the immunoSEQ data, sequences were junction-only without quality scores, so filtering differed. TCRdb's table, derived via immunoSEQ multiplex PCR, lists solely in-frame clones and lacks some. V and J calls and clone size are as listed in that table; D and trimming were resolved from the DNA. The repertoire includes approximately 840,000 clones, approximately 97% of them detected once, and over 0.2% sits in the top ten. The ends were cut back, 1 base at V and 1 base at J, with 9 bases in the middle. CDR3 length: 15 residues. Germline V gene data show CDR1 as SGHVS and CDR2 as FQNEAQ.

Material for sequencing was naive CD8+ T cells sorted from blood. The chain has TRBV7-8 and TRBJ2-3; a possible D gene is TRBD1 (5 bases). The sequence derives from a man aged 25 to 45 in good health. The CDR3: CASSLVGHRTDTQYF. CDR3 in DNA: TGTGCCAGCAGCTTAGTGGGGCACCGCACAGATACGCAGTATTTT.